These 29 T cell receptor beta chains share one sample of origin, sequenced in a study of shared clonotypes between healthy human individuals. The method was immunoSEQ multiplex PCR; TCRdb's version includes in-frame clones alone and lacks a portion of them. The data contain roughly 1,500,000 clones, about 98.5% of them seen just once; the ten biggest clones take up about 0.4%. The sample was naive CD4+ T cells sorted from blood. The sample's subset: CD45RA+ positively selected. The receptors stem from a man aged 25 to 40 in good health.

The genes are TRBV2 and TRBJ1-3; the match to TRBD1 covers 9 bases. This CDR3 has 14 amino acids. J was trimmed by 3 bases and V by 6 bases; bases with no gene match: 3. Germline loops: CDR1 SNHLY, CDR2 FYNNEI. CDR3 protein: CASRGQGFGNTIYF. The CDR3 DNA sequence: TGTGCCAGCAGGGGACAGGGTTTTGGAAACACCATATATTTT.

The genes are TRBV18 and TRBJ2-2; no firm D call. The V end lost 3 bases, the J end lost 4 bases, and 15 bases lay between the germline ends. Germline V lookup: CDR1 KGHSH, CDR2 LQKENI. This CDR3 has 16 residues. As DNA, the CDR3 is TGTGCCAGCTCACCCAAAGGCAGCCCGGGCACCGGGGAGCTGTTTTTT. The encoded protein is CASSPKGSPGTGELFF. Full variable domain (outside the CDR3, taken from reference TRBV18 and TRBJ2-2): NAGVMQNPRHLVRRRGQEARLRCSPMKGHSHVYWYRQLPEEGLKFMVYLQKENIIDESGMPKERFSAEFPKEGPSILRIQQVVRGDSAAYFCASSPKGSPGTGELFFGEGSRLTVL.

The chain couples TRBV5-1 to TRBJ2-5, with a possible D match to TRBD1 (6 bases). Trimming stripped 3 bases from V and 2 bases from J, with 11 bases between. CDR3 length: 14 amino acids. Germline V lookup: CDR1 SGHRS, CDR2 YFSETQ. The CDR3, as DNA: TGCGCCAGCAGCTCGGAGACAGGACAAGAGACCCAGTACTTC. Translated, it gives CASSSETGQETQYF.

The J gene is TRBJ2-3, the V gene TRBV5-1, with D hard to call. This CDR3 comprises 15 residues. V dropped 5 bases and J dropped 1 base, with 14 bases sitting between them. Per the germline V gene, CDR1 is SGHRS and CDR2 is YFSETQ. The CDR3 loop is CASRLGYLGTDTQYF. The CDR3 coding sequence is TGCGCCAGCAGATTAGGCTACCTGGGCACAGATACGCAGTATTTT.

The genes are TRBV5-1 and TRBJ2-7; no reliable D call. The CDR3 is 10 residues long. Between the trimmed V and J ends, which lost 4 bases and 9 bases, there was a span of 8 bases. The germline V gene encodes CDR1 SGHRS and CDR2 YFSETQ. CDR3 DNA sequence: TGCGCCAGCAGCCCTTGGGGGCAGTACTTC. Translating gives CASSPWGQYF.

On this clone: Other DNA sequences of this sample code for an identical CDR3. This chain links TRBV5-4 with TRBJ2-7; a weak D match, TRBD2 (5 bases). V lost 0 bases and J lost 1, with 11 bases in between. CDR3 length: 15 residues. Germline lookup yields CDR1 SGHNT and CDR2 YYREEE (reference sequence). The CDR3 sequence: CASSLVGGPSYEQYF. Written as DNA, the CDR3 is TGTGCCAGCAGCTTGGTTGGCGGGCCTTCCTACGAGCAGTACTTC. Full variable domain (outside the CDR3, taken from reference TRBV5-4 and TRBJ2-7): ETGVTQSPTHLIKTRGQQVTLRCSSQSGHNTVSWYQQALGQGPQFIFQYYREEENGRGNFPPRFSGLQFPNYSSELNVNALELDDSALYLCASSLVGGPSYEQYFGPGTRLTVT.

J is TRBJ1-5 and V is TRBV29-1, with 12 bases that match TRBD1. V gave up 4 bases and J gave up 3 bases; unmatched junction bases: 7. Germline assignment: CDR1 SQVTM and CDR2 ANQGSEA. CDR3 length equals 16 residues. The CDR3: CSVGGQGASLNQPQHF. As DNA, the CDR3 is TGCAGCGTTGGGGGACAGGGGGCCAGCCTCAATCAGCCCCAGCATTTT.

This rearrangement joins TRBV18 to TRBJ2-7; no clear D gene. Germline CDR1 KGHSH, CDR2 LQKENI. The V and J ends lost 3 bases and 7 bases respectively, with 10 bases between them. The CDR3 extends over 12 amino acids. This CDR3 reads CASSPGAGEQYF. For the CDR3, the DNA is TGTGCCAGCTCACCGGGTGCCGGGGAGCAGTACTTC.

This clone was recorded once. The chain uses TRBV25-1 and TRBJ2-1; TRBD2 aligns across 8 bases. The CDR3 is 16 amino acids. J gave up 4 bases and V 5 bases, and 10 bases lay outside the gene matches. The germline V gene encodes CDR1 MGHDK and CDR2 SYGVNS. In nucleotides, the CDR3 is TGTGCCAGCAGTCTAAATAGCGGGATGCGATACAATGAGCAGTTCTTC. Protein sequence: CASSLNSGMRYNEQFF.

The chain employs TRBV7-2 and TRBJ1-5, with D unclear. Trimming cost V 5 bases and J 6 bases, with 17 bases left between them. The germline gives CDR1 SGHTA, CDR2 FQGNSA. There are 15 residues in the CDR3. The CDR3 DNA sequence: TGTGCCAGCAGCCCAAAGGCCCCTGGGATTCAGCCCCAGCATTTT. Its translation: CASSPKAPGIQPQHF.

For this clone: This CDR3 is also generated by other DNA sequences in the sample. The chain employs TRBV7-2 and TRBJ2-1; no reliable D call. The CDR3 extends over 13 amino acids. The germline CDR1 and CDR2 sequences are SGHTA and FQGNSA. Trimming removed 2 bases from V and 4 bases from J, with 6 bases in between. CDR3 DNA: TGTGCCAGCAGCTTAACCAGTTACAATGAGCAGTTCTTC. Protein: CASSLTSYNEQFF.

The chain joins TRBV5-1 to TRBJ2-1; D call uncertain. V lost 4 bases to trimming and J lost 3 bases, with 14 bases between them. The CDR3 is 15 residues long. The germline V gene encodes CDR1 SGHRS and CDR2 YFSETQ. The CDR3 protein is CASSGPLAGYNEQFF. The CDR3 DNA is TGCGCCAGCAGCGGCCCGTTAGCCGGCTACAATGAGCAGTTCTTC.

The rearrangement links TRBV13 to TRBJ2-6; TRBD1 agrees at 8 bases. The CDR3 length is 17 residues. V lost 0 bases, J lost 0 bases, and 1 base stayed unmatched. CDR1 is PRHDT, CDR2 FYEKMQ, per germline (reference sequence). DNA of the CDR3: TGTGCCAGCAGCTTAGGGGACAGGGTCTCTGGGGCCAACGTCCTGACTTTC. Amino acid sequence: CASSLGDRVSGANVLTF.

The CDR3 DNA reads as TGTGCCAGCAGCTTAGATGTAGGAGCGAAGACCCAGTACTTC. This codes for CASSLDVGAKTQYF. The J gene is TRBJ2-5, the V gene TRBV7-2; D unclear. The V end lost 1 base, the J end lost 6 bases, and 12 bases lay between the germline ends. This CDR3 region has 14 residues. Germline V gives CDR1 SGHTA, CDR2 FQGNSA.

The sample holds one count of this clone. This specimen includes other DNA sequences encoding the same CDR3. The CDR3: CASSLIAGTYEQYF. CDR3 DNA sequence: TGTGCCAGCAGCTTGATAGCGGGGACCTACGAGCAGTACTTC. The chain couples TRBV7-3 to TRBJ2-7, with 8 bases lining up with TRBD2. CDR1 and CDR2 (germline): SGHTA, FQGTGA. The V gene end was trimmed by 3 bases and the J gene end by 2 bases; junction bases not matched to a gene: 3. The CDR3 length is 14 residues. The full variable domain, rest sourced from reference TRBV7-3 and TRBJ2-7, is GAGVSQTPSNKVTEKGKYVELRCDPISGHTALYWYRQSLGQGPEFLIYFQGTGAADDSGLPNDRFFAVRPEGSVSTLKIQRTERGDSAVYLCASSLIAGTYEQYFGPGTRLTVT.

The rearrangement links TRBV18 to TRBJ2-1, with unresolved D. Trimming pared 6 bases from V and 8 bases from J, leaving 11 bases between. CDR3 length: 12 residues. The germline V gene has CDR1 KGHSH and CDR2 LQKENI. This CDR3 is CASSEVLDEQFF. CDR3 coding DNA: TGTGCCAGCTCGGAAGTGCTAGATGAGCAGTTCTTC.

This chain connects TRBV9 to TRBJ2-1; perhaps TRBD1 as D (5 bases). CDR3 size: 14 residues. V shed 1 base and J shed 6 bases, with 11 bases lying between them. Germline CDR1 reads SGDLS; CDR2 reads YYNGEE. CDR3 sequence: CASSVSRTINEQFF. CDR3 sequence (DNA): TGTGCCAGCAGCGTATCTCGGACAATCAATGAGCAGTTCTTC.

The gene calls are TRBV7-9 and TRBJ2-2; D may be TRBD1 (5 bases). Trimming stripped 5 bases from V and 6 bases from J, with 13 bases between. Germline CDR1 and CDR2: SEHNR and FQNEAQ (reference sequence). The CDR3 runs to 14 residues. The DNA of the CDR3 is TGTGCCAGCAGCGGAGACAGCCTCCCCGGGGAGCTGTTTTTT. As protein: CASSGDSLPGELFF.

The chain combines TRBV28 with TRBJ1-2; no clear D gene. CDR1 and CDR2 from the germline V gene are MDHEN and SYDVKM. The length of the CDR3 is 15 residues. V was pared by 6 bases and J by 3 bases, with 17 bases between. In nucleotides, the CDR3 is TGTGCCAGCAGCCTCGGGCGGGTGTGGTACTATGGCTACACCTTC. Amino acid sequence: CASSLGRVWYYGYTF.

The genes are TRBV11-2 and TRBJ1-2; a weak D match, TRBD1 (6 bases). The length of the CDR3 is 17 residues. Trimming pared 1 base from V and 4 bases from J, leaving 19 bases between. Per the germline V gene, CDR1 is SGHAT and CDR2 is FQNNGV. CDR3 protein: CASSLVVDRSALYGYTF. The CDR3 bases are TGTGCCAGCAGCTTAGTTGTAGACAGGTCAGCGCTCTATGGCTACACCTTC.

V and J are TRBV7-6 and TRBJ2-2, with TRBD2 matching over 8 bases. CDR1 and CDR2 from the germline V gene are SGHVS and FNYEAQ. Germline trimming cut 7 bases from V and 2 bases from J; bases unmatched to any gene: 12. The CDR3 loop spans 17 amino acids. CDR3: CASNQWTGTSNTGELFF. The CDR3 nucleotides are TGTGCCAGCAACCAATGGACCGGGACTAGTAACACCGGGGAGCTGTTTTTT.

This chain joins TRBV9 and TRBJ2-3, with TRBD1 matching over 7 bases. V shed 4 bases, J shed 4 bases, and the junction held 9 bases outside the gene matches. Germline V lookup: CDR1 SGDLS, CDR2 YYNGEE. This CDR3 comprises 15 residues. CDR3 coding DNA: TGTGCCAGCAGCTCCGGGACAGTTTTTTCAGATACGCAGTATTTT. Amino acid sequence: CASSSGTVFSDTQYF.

In its sample, this clone was seen once. This CDR3 reads CASSLRDSALTEQFF. CDR3 DNA sequence: TGTGCCAGCAGTTTAAGGGACTCCGCTCTAACTGAGCAGTTCTTC. The chain recombines TRBV27 with TRBJ2-1; D is perhaps TRBD2 (6 bases). Trimming pared 2 bases from V and 9 bases from J, leaving 17 bases between. The germline V gene has CDR1 MNHEY and CDR2 SMNVEV (reference sequence). The CDR3 spans 15 residues.

The CDR3 DNA reads as TGTGCCAGCCGACTCGACTCCGGGACTAGTGACTACGAGCAGTACTTC. It encodes CASRLDSGTSDYEQYF. This rearrangement joins TRBV19 to TRBJ2-7; 8 positions agree with TRBD2. This CDR3 comprises 16 residues. Germline CDR1 reads LNHDA; CDR2 reads SQIVND (reference sequence). The V segment lost 9 bases and the J segment 3 bases; nucleotides outside the gene matches: 16.

This clone appeared a single time. This sequence joins TRBV10-3 and TRBJ1-4; 7 nucleotides line up with TRBD1. Germline V gives CDR1 ENHRY, CDR2 SYGVKD. V gave up 6 bases and J gave up 5 bases; unmatched junction bases: 6. This CDR3 is 14 amino acids long. The DNA of the CDR3 is TGTGCCATCAGAAGGGGGCAAGGGAATGAAAAACTGTTTTTT. Its protein product is CAIRRGQGNEKLFF.

The chain employs TRBV27 and TRBJ2-7, with 7 bases identical to TRBD1. The CDR3 is 15 amino acids. V trimming: 6 bases; J trimming: 0 bases; junction bases outside the gene matches: 8. Germline V gene data show CDR1 as MNHEY and CDR2 as SMNVEV (reference sequence). In DNA form, the CDR3 reads TGTGCCAGCAGGGTTACAGGGGTAGACTCCTACGAGCAGTACTTC. Translation gives CASRVTGVDSYEQYF.

The rearrangement links TRBV5-1 to TRBJ1-1; tentatively, D is TRBD1 (6 bases). Looked up from germline, CDR1 is SGHRS and CDR2 is YFSETQ. The CDR3 contains 15 residues. Trimming stripped 3 bases from V and 5 bases from J, with 17 bases between. CDR3 in amino acids: CASSSVRGGGTEAFF. The CDR3 DNA follows: TGCGCCAGCAGCTCCGTGAGGGGGGGTGGAACTGAAGCTTTCTTT.

A note on this clone: Other DNA variants within this sample encode the same CDR3. The V call is TRBV7-3, the J call TRBJ1-1; no reliable D call. Trimming took off 3 bases at V and 0 bases at J, with 5 bases between the two ends. CDR3 size: 13 residues. In germline, CDR1 is SGHTA, CDR2 FQGTGA. The CDR3 loop reads CASSFDMNTEAFF. In nucleotides, the CDR3 is TGTGCCAGCAGCTTCGACATGAACACTGAAGCTTTCTTT.

The chain combines TRBV10-1 with TRBJ2-1, with a tentative D call TRBD1 (7 bases). V was trimmed by 2 bases and J by 7 bases, leaving 24 bases between them. Germline CDR1 is WNHNN and CDR2 is SYGVQD (reference sequence). The CDR3 covers 18 residues. The CDR3 spells CASSERGRGGIGRNEQFF. CDR3 coding DNA: TGCGCCAGCAGTGAGAGGGGGCGCGGCGGGATAGGGCGTAATGAGCAGTTCTTC.